Presented here are 21 T cell receptor beta chains from one specimen sequenced in a study of T cell responses to AZD1222 COVID-19 vaccine. The protocol was immunoSEQ multiplex PCR, while the TCRdb copy is restricted to in-frame clones and leaves out a portion. This table has about 140,000 clones, roughly 92% appearing once. Sequencing was performed on peripheral blood, taken on day 0 of AZD1222 vaccination. The receptor source for this set is an adult in good health.

In its sample, this clone was seen once. The chain employs TRBV29-1 and TRBJ1-2, with no clear D. Trimming cost V 4 bases and J 0 bases, with 12 bases left between them. CDR1 SQVTM and CDR2 ANQGSEA come from the germline V gene. The CDR3 runs to 14 residues. The CDR3 DNA reads as TGCAGCGTTGTGAAAGCCCAAGCTAACTATGGCTACACCTTC. Translating it yields CSVVKAQANYGYTF. Variable domain in full (rest from reference TRBV29-1 and TRBJ1-2): SAVISQKPSRDICQRGTSLTIQCQVDSQVTMMFWYRQQPGQSLTLIATANQGSEATYESGFVIDKFPISRPNLTFSTLTVSNMSPEDSSIYLCSVVKAQANYGYTFGSGTRLTVV.

The rearrangement uses TRBV6-5 and TRBJ2-2, with 7 positions matching TRBD2. CDR1 MNHEY and CDR2 SVGAGI come from the germline V gene. V gave up 2 bases and J gave up 4 bases; unmatched junction bases: 1. There are 14 residues in the CDR3. CDR3 nucleotide sequence: TGTGCCAGCAGTTACACGGGGGGCACCGGGGAGCTGTTTTTT. This sequence encodes CASSYTGGTGELFF.

This chain joins TRBV4-1 and TRBJ1-4; D gene uncertain. The germline CDR1 and CDR2 sequences are MGHRA and YSYEKL. Between the trimmed V and J ends, which lost 1 base and 3 bases, there was a span of 9 bases. The CDR3 is 15 residues long. DNA for the CDR3: TGCGCCAGCAGCCAAGGTCGAGGGTCTAATGAAAAACTGTTTTTT. Protein product: CASSQGRGSNEKLFF.

This clone is a singleton in its sample. V is TRBV3-1 (or the pseudogene TRBV3-2) and J is TRBJ2-3, with D unclear. Germline V gene lookup returns CDR1 LGHDT and CDR2 YNNKEL (reference sequence). The CDR3 is 12 amino acids. V was cut by 4 bases and J by 4 bases, with 6 bases left in between. CDR3 amino acids: CASSPAADTQYF. The DNA for the CDR3 is TGTGCCAGCAGCCCTGCAGCAGATACGCAGTATTTT.

The chain has TRBV3-1 (or the pseudogene TRBV3-2) and TRBJ2-1; 8 bases line up with TRBD2. Germline values: CDR1 LGHDT, CDR2 YNNKEL (reference sequence). J lost 6 bases, V lost 1 base, and 8 bases had no gene match. This CDR3 comprises 16 residues. The CDR3 is CASSQARGLAGNEQFF. The CDR3 DNA reads TGTGCCAGCAGCCAAGCCCGGGGGCTAGCGGGCAATGAGCAGTTCTTC.

Concerning this clone: Relative to the germline gene, one junction end is altered; a read error may explain this. The chain employs TRBV28 and TRBJ2-7; 10 nucleotides match TRBD1. The CDR3 loop spans 12 amino acids. Germline lookup yields CDR1 MDHEN and CDR2 SYDVKM. The CDR3 nucleotides read TGTGCCAGCAGGCAGGGACAGGGGTGGGCAAGCTTC. This sequence encodes CASRQGQGWASF.

The chain carries TRBV4-1 and TRBJ1-5, with D perhaps matching TRBD1 (5 bases). The CDR3 is 17 residues long. Germline-derived CDR1 and CDR2 are MGHRA and YSYEKL. V was shortened by 1 base and J by 6 bases, with 19 bases between the two germline ends. The CDR3 DNA follows: TGCGCCAGCAGCCAAGGGGGGAAGGGGTCGAGAAGTCAGCCCCAGCATTTT. This gives the protein CASSQGGKGSRSQPQHF.

The rearrangement joins TRBV6-5 to TRBJ1-5, with D possibly being TRBD1 (5 bases). Germline V gene sequence: CDR1 MNHEY, CDR2 SVGAGI. This CDR3 contains 13 residues. V was trimmed by 6 bases and J by 3 bases, leaving 9 bases between them. Here the CDR3 reads CASRRQINQPQHF. CDR3 DNA sequence: TGTGCCAGCAGAAGACAGATCAATCAGCCCCAGCATTTT.

The chain links TRBV28 to TRBJ1-4, with a tentative D call TRBD1 (5 bases). This CDR3 contains 14 residues. Trimming removed 5 bases from V and 8 bases from J, with 15 bases in between. The V gene's germline CDR1 is MDHEN and CDR2 SYDVKM. CDR3 region: CASSPLRVEEKLFF. CDR3 sequence (DNA): TGTGCCAGCAGTCCTCTCAGGGTGGAAGAAAAACTGTTTTTT.

The chain uses TRBV2 and TRBJ1-1; a possible D gene is TRBD1 (6 bases). The CDR3 is made up of 18 amino acids. CDR1 and CDR2 (germline): SNHLY, FYNNEI. V was trimmed by 1 base and J by 2 bases, leaving 20 bases between them. This CDR3 is CASSEGAGALPDNTEAFF. The CDR3 bases are TGTGCCAGCAGTGAAGGGGCAGGGGCCCTACCCGATAACACTGAAGCTTTCTTT.

The chain combines TRBV24-1 with TRBJ2-3; no firm D call. The CDR3 consists of 12 residues. Germline assignment: CDR1 KGHDR and CDR2 SFDVKD. V lost 3 bases and J 4 bases, leaving 4 bases between the germline ends. The CDR3 sequence: CATSDGPDTQYF. In DNA form, the CDR3 reads TGTGCCACCAGTGATGGGCCAGATACGCAGTATTTT.

CDR3 sequence: CASRPETWVQPQHF. The CDR3 region has the DNA TGTGCCAGCAGGCCTGAGACGTGGGTTCAGCCCCAGCATTTT. The rearrangement joins TRBV28 to TRBJ1-5; D gene ambiguous. Per the germline V gene, CDR1 is MDHEN and CDR2 is SYDVKM. CDR3 length equals 14 residues. V shed 6 bases and J shed 6 bases, with 15 bases lying between them.

V gene TRBV7-9 combines with J gene TRBJ2-5; 11 bases fit TRBD2. V shed 7 bases, J shed 1 base, and the junction held 2 bases outside the gene matches. This CDR3 is 14 amino acids long. Germline CDR1 is SEHNR and CDR2 is FQNEAQ (reference sequence). This CDR3 reads CASKTSGTQETQYF. CDR3 sequence (DNA): TGTGCCAGCAAGACTAGCGGGACCCAAGAGACCCAGTACTTC.

The CDR3 region is CASSVGRTLYNEQFF. The CDR3, as DNA: TGTGCCAGCAGCGTAGGCCGGACCCTCTACAATGAGCAGTTCTTC. The rearrangement joins TRBV5-5 to TRBJ2-1, with D unresolved. Germline assignment: CDR1 SGHKS and CDR2 YYEKEE (reference sequence). Trimming removed 4 bases from V and 3 bases from J, with 14 bases in between. CDR3 length: 15 amino acids. Using reference TRBV5-5 and TRBJ2-1 for the parts outside the CDR3, the full variable domain is DAGVTQSPTHLIKTRGQQVTLRCSPISGHKSVSWYQQVLGQGPQFIFQYYEKEERGRGNFPDRFSARQFPNYSSELNVNALLLGDSALYLCASSVGRTLYNEQFFGPGTRLTVL.

The V call is TRBV6-1, the J call TRBJ2-1, with 7 bases lining up with TRBD1. CDR3 length: 14 amino acids. Per germline, CDR1 MNHNS and CDR2 SASEGT. With 3 bases clipped from V and 4 bases from J, the junction kept 3 bases outside the gene matches. CDR3 sequence (DNA): TGTGCCAGCAGTGATGGGACAGCTTACAATGAGCAGTTCTTC. This sequence encodes CASSDGTAYNEQFF.

The gene calls are TRBV4-1 and TRBJ1-5; no firm D call. Germline loops: CDR1 MGHRA, CDR2 YSYEKL. V was clipped by 0 bases and J by 3 bases, with 6 bases between them. This CDR3 region has 14 residues. The CDR3 sequence: CASSQDQYNQPQHF. CDR3 nucleotide sequence: TGCGCCAGCAGCCAAGACCAGTACAATCAGCCCCAGCATTTT.

This chain uses TRBV28 with TRBJ1-2; D perhaps matches TRBD1 (6 bases). In germline, CDR1 is MDHEN, CDR2 SYDVKM. This CDR3 contains 11 residues. Trimming pared 10 bases from V and 4 bases from J, leaving 10 bases between. CDR3 sequence: CATGQPYGYTF. The CDR3 DNA reads TGTGCCACCGGACAGCCCTATGGCTACACCTTC.

The chain recombines TRBV15 with TRBJ2-7; tentative D call: TRBD1 (5 bases). CDR1 is LNHNV, CDR2 YYDKDF, per germline (reference sequence). Between the trimmed V and J ends, which lost 0 bases and 6 bases, there was a span of 9 bases. This CDR3 is built from 13 residues. The CDR3 protein is CATSRDRVSEQYF. CDR3 coding DNA: TGTGCCACCAGCAGAGACAGGGTCTCCGAGCAGTACTTC.

The chain links TRBV5-4 to TRBJ1-2; D perhaps matches TRBD1 (6 bases). Trimming cost V 0 bases and J 4 bases, with 10 bases left between them. The CDR3 spans 14 residues. CDR1 and CDR2 (germline): SGHNT, YYREEE (reference sequence). The CDR3 nucleotides are TGTGCCAGCAGCTTGGTAGGGACACTCTATGGCTACACCTTC. This sequence encodes CASSLVGTLYGYTF.

The CDR3 here is CASSESVGQAYYGYTF. The CDR3 DNA reads TGCGCCAGCAGTGAGTCGGTGGGACAGGCGTACTATGGCTACACCTTC. The chain has TRBV10-1 and TRBJ1-2; 8 bases agree with TRBD1. V dropped 0 bases and J dropped 3; count of bases not matched to a gene: 6. The germline V gene has CDR1 WNHNN and CDR2 SYGVQD (reference sequence). This CDR3 has 16 amino acids.

This clone was seen more than once but under ten times. The chain recombines TRBV15 with TRBJ1-1; D ambiguous. The CDR3 is 18 amino acids. Per the germline V gene, CDR1 is LNHNV and CDR2 is YYDKDF (reference sequence). With 0 bases removed from V and 0 bases from J, the gap between germline ends came to 17 bases. The CDR3 is CATSRDASSVIMNTEAFF. The CDR3 DNA reads as TGTGCCACCAGCAGAGATGCAAGTTCAGTTATTATGAACACTGAAGCTTTCTTT.